This T cell receptor (beta chain) was captured by sequencing in a study of T cell responses to AZD1222 COVID-19 vaccine. Study-wide results and limits: The donor group comprised mostly white British people and more females; the analysis possibly underestimated clonal diversity. Vaccination with two AZD1222 doses was followed by a rise in Spike-specific TCR breadth and depth.

Worth noting for this clone: What it recognizes is unknown.

The CDR3 sequence is 15 residues long. Trimming left V 4 bases short and J 3 bases short, with 15 bases between. Germline CDR1 is LGHDT and CDR2 is YNNKEL (reference sequence). Sequencing used immunoSEQ multiplex PCR; TCRdb keeps in-frame clones, though not all of them. Among approximately 130,000 clones, roughly 85% were seen once, and the ten largest hold 9.4%. The starting material was peripheral blood, obtained on day 0 of AZD1222 vaccination. This chain joins TRBV3-1 (or the pseudogene TRBV3-2) and TRBJ1-1; perhaps TRBD1 as D (5 bases). This receptor was taken from an adult in good health. Written as DNA, the CDR3 is TGTGCCAGCAGCCTCCATGGGGTAGGGGACACTGAAGCTTTCTTT. Translation: CASSLHGVGDTEAFF.